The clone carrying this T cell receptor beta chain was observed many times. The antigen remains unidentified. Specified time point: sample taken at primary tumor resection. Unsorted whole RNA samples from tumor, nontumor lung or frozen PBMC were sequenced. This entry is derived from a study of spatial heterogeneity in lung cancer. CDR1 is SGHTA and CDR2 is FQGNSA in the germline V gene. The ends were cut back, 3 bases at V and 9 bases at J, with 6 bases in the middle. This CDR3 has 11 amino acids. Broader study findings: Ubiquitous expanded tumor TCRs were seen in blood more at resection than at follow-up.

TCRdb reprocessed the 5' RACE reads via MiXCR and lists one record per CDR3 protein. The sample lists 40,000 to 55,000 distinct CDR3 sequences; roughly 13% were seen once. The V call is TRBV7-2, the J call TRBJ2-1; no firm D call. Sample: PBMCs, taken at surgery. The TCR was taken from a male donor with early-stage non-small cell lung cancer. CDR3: CASSLVVEQFF. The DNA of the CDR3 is TGTGCCAGCAGCTTGGTCGTTGAGCAGTTCTTC.